The source of this T cell receptor beta chain is a study of shared clonotypes between healthy human individuals (dated by TCRdb to between 2020 and 2021). Regarding the research as a whole: A few men and two women, aged 18 to 49 years, made up the cohort. Per donor, three plates each were used for CD4 naive and CD4 memory, two for CD8 naive, and one for CD8 memory. Blood TCR repertoires of a handful of healthy adults were deeply sequenced to estimate repertoire size and the extent of clonotype sharing between individuals. To increase sequencing depth and limit assay-specific biases, different laboratories used diverse techniques to prepare libraries and sequence TCR repertoires. Leukapheresis yielded between about 0.85 and 9.5 billion PBMCs per donor.

On the study overall, not on this receptor specifically: Incomplete sequencing was indicated by rarefaction of sorted-subset datasets, despite the large sequencing depth. Pairwise subsampling led to the expectation that sequencing depth would affect the degree of clonotype sharing among donors. Compared with non-shared clonotypes, the clonotypes found in all four sorted-subset donors had higher generation probabilities. Because the study included only a small number of donors, the genetic and exposure-history diversity represented was limited. Sampling was restricted to blood, and TCR repertoires in tissue are likely to differ from TCR repertoires in blood. Naive subsets generally had larger estimated clonotype richness than memory subsets did. Across a handful of donors, roughly 5% of naive CD4, roughly 3.5% of naive CD8, 2% to 2.5% of memory CD4, and approximately 0.4% of memory CD8 clonotypes were shared.

TCR CDR3 regions were amplified from genomic DNA by multiplex PCR using the deep immunoSEQ assay. Extracted genomic DNA from each cell subset was distributed evenly across all wells of several immunoSEQ 96-well plates, and each plate was treated as a replicate. Each replicate PCR for sorted subsets received roughly 200 ng genomic DNA, equal to roughly 30,000 T cell genomes. Purified libraries were measured with a Qubit 3.0 fluorometer, size-checked on a Bioanalyzer 2100, and measured again with the KAPA Library Quantification kit. A separate single-read 150-cycle Illumina NextSeq 550 flow cell was used to sequence each immunoSEQ 96-well plate. Concerning the study's data processing: The immunoSEQ output contained only junctional sequences without quality scores, so filtering could not match that applied to full-length reads. Sequences were annotated with PyIR, a Python wrapper for IgBLAST v1.9, and V/J genes and CDR3 were assigned using IMGT germline references. Reads were removed for weak V/J assignments (E-value above 1e-6), missing CDR3, stop codons, out-of-frame junctions, or ambiguous translated residues. A V3J clonotype was defined by an identical inferred V gene, J gene, and CDR3 amino acid sequence. Percentage overlap between repertoires was computed as shared unique clonotypes divided by the size of the smaller repertoire. Repertoire richness was assessed with RTK rarefaction, the Chao1 estimator, and Recon v2.1 estimates of unobserved clonotypes. For all TCRbeta clonotypes obtained by the gDNA method from a handful of donors, generation probabilities were computed with OLGA. Not all clones reach the TCRdb copy of this immuneACCESS table, which keeps in-frame sequences only. Checked studies attribute under half of the gap to unresolved V genes and leave the rest unexplained. The D gene and trimming were derived from the DNA, and the V and J assignments and clone size from that table. The table for this sample lists about 1.4 million clones; around 97% of them were counted only once. Clones ranked in the top ten supply approximately 1% of the sample.

Cut back by 0 bases and 8 bases, the V and J ends lie 11 bases apart. CDR3 length: 13 amino acids, cysteine to phenylalanine. The kept DNA is CDR3 alone, 39 bases in frame from the first base. The germline V gene sets CDR1 to MGHRA and CDR2 to YSYEKL. In the case of this clone: Its antigen is still unknown. Per-base qualities were not stored, and no clone one base away is much larger.

Healthy HIV-negative adults with no recently reported acute infections or vaccinations were included as donors. Only Caucasian adults living in Nashville, Tennessee, USA were represented among the donors. CD4+ T cells were enriched through magnetic negative selection, after which naive cells were positively selected on CD45RA and the remaining negative fraction served as the memory subset. Blood was obtained by leukapheresis, after which PBMCs were separated by Ficoll-Histopaque density gradient centrifugation and cryopreserved in liquid nitrogen vapor phase. Purity and quantity of every magnetically sorted T cell population were checked by analytical flow cytometry. Each sorted fraction had its genomic DNA isolated and then quantified by UV absorbance on a Nanodrop 2000c.

Source material: naive CD4+ T cells sorted from blood. The intended sense of this specimen's cell subset or site label: CD45RA+ positively selected. This clonotype was obtained from a man aged 25-45 years in good health. The chain joins TRBV4-1 to TRBJ2-7; the D gene is not confidently resolved. Here the CDR3 is given as CASSQEPTFQQYF. In nucleotides, the sequence is TGCGCCAGCAGCCAAGAGCCTACCTTCCAGCAGTACTTC.